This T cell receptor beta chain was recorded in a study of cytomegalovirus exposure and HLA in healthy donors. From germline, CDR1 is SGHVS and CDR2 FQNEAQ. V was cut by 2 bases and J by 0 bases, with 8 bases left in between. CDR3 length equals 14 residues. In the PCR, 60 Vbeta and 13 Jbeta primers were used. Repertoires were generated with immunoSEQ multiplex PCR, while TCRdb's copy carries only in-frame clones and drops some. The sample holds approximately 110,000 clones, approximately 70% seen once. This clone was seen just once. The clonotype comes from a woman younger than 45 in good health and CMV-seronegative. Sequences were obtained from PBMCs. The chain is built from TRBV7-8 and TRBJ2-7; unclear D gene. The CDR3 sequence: CASSLFGSSYEQYF. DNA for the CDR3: TGTGCCAGCAGCTTATTCGGGTCCTCCTACGAGCAGTACTTC. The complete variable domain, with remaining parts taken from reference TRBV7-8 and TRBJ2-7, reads GAGVSQSPRYKVAKRGQDVALRCDPISGHVSLFWYQQALGQGPEFLTYFQNEAQLDKSGLPSDRFFAERPEGSVSTLKIQRTQQEDSAVYLCASSLFGSSYEQYFGPGTRLTVT.